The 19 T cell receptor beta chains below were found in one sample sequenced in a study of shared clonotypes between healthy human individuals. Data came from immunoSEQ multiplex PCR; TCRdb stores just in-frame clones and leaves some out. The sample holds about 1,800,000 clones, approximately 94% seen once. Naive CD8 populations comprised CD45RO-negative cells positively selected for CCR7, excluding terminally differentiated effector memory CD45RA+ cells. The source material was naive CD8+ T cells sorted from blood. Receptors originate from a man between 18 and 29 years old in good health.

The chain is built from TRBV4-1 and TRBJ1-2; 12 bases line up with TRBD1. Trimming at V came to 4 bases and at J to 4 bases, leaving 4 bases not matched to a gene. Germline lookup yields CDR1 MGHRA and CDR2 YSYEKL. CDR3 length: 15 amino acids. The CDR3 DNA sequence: TGCGCCAGCAGCCCCGGGACAGGGGGCACCTATGGCTACACCTTC. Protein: CASSPGTGGTYGYTF.

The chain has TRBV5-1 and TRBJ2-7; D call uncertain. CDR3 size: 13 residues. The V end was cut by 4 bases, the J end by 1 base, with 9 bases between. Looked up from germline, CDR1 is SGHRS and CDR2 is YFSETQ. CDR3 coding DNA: TGCGCCAGCAGCCTCCCGATTTCCTACGAGCAGTACTTC. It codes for CASSLPISYEQYF.

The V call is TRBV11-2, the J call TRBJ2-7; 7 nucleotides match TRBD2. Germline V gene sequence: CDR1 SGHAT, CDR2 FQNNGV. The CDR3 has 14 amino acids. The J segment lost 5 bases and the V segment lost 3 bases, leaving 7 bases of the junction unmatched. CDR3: CASSFGEGIDEQYF. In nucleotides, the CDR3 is TGTGCCAGCAGCTTTGGGGAGGGTATCGACGAGCAGTACTTC.

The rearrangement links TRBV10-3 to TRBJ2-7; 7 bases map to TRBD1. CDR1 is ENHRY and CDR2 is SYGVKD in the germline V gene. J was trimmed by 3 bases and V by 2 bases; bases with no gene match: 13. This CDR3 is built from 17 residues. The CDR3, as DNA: TGTGCCATCAGTGAGGTACCCTCCGGGACAGCATTCTACGAGCAGTACTTC. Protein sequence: CAISEVPSGTAFYEQYF.

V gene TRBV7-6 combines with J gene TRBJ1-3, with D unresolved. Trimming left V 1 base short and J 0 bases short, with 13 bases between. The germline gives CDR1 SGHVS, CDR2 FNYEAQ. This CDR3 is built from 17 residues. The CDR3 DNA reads TGTGCCAGCAGCTTAGGGGTTGATATGGGCTCTGGAAACACCATATATTTT. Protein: CASSLGVDMGSGNTIYF. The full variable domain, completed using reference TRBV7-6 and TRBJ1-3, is GAGVSQSPRYKVTKRGQDVALRCDPISGHVSLYWYRQALGQGPEFLTYFNYEAQQDKSGLPNDRFSAERPEGSISTLTIQRTEQRDSAMYRCASSLGVDMGSGNTIYFGEGSWLTVV.

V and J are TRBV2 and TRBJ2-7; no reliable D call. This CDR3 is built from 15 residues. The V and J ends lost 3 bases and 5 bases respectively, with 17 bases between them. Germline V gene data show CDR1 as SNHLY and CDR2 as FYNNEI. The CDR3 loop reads CASSDSPTPSHEQYF. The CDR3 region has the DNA TGTGCCAGCAGTGACTCGCCTACGCCTTCGCACGAGCAGTACTTC.

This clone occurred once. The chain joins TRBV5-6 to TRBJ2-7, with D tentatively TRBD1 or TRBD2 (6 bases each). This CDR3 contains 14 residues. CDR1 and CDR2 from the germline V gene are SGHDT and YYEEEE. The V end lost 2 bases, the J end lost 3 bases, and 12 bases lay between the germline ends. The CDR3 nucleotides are TGTGCCAGCAGCTTCAGACAGGAGGGCTACGAGCAGTACTTC. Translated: CASSFRQEGYEQYF.

In DNA form, the CDR3 reads TGTGCCAGCAGTCAGGGGCCATCGGCAACTAATGAAAAACTGTTTTTT. Translating gives CASSQGPSATNEKLFF. The chain couples TRBV7-9 to TRBJ1-4, with a tentative D call TRBD1 (6 bases). There are 16 residues in the CDR3. Germline V gene data show CDR1 as SEHNR and CDR2 as FQNEAQ (reference sequence). Trimming stripped 6 bases from V and 0 bases from J, with 14 bases between.

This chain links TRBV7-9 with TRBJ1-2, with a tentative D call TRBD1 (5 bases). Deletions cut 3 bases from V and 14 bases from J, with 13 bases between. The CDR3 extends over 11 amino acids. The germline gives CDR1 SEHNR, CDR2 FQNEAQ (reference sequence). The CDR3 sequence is CASSFREERTF. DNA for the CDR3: TGTGCCAGCAGCTTCAGGGAAGAGAGGACCTTC.

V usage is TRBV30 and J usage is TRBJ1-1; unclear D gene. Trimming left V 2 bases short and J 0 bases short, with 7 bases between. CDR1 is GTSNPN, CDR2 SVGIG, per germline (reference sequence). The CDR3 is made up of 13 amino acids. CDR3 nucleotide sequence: TGTGCCTGGAGTCCGGGTTTGAACACTGAAGCTTTCTTT. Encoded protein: CAWSPGLNTEAFF.

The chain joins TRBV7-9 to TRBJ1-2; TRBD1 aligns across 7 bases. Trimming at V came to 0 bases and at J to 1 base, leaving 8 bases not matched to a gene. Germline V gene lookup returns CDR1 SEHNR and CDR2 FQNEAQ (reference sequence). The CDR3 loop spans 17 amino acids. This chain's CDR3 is CASSLAHGTENNYGYTF. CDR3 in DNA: TGTGCCAGCAGCTTAGCCCACGGGACAGAGAATAACTATGGCTACACCTTC.

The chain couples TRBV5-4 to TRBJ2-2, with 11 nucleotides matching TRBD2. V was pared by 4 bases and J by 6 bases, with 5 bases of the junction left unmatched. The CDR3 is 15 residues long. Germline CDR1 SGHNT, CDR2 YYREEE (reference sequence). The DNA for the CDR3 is TGTGCCAGCAGCCAACCGGGACTAGCGGCCGGGGAGCTGTTTTTT. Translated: CASSQPGLAAGELFF.

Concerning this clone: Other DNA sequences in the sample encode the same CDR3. The CDR3: CASSFLGSYEQYF. The DNA for the CDR3 is TGTGCCAGCAGCTTCCTTGGCAGCTACGAGCAGTACTTC. The genes are TRBV5-8 and TRBJ2-7; D is ambiguous. The CDR3 is 13 residues long. The germline V and J ends were trimmed by 2 bases and 3 bases, with 9 bases remaining between them. Germline CDR1 SGHTS, CDR2 YDEGEE.

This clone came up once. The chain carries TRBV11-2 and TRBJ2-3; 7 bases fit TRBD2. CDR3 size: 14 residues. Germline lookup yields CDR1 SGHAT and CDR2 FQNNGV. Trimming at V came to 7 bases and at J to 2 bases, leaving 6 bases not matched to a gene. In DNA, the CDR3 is TGTGCCAGCATCAGCGGGGATACCACAGATACGCAGTATTTT. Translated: CASISGDTTDTQYF.

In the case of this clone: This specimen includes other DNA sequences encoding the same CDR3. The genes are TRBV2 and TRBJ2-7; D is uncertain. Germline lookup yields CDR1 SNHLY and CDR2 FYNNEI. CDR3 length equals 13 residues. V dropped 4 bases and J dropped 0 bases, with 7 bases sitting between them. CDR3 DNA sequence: TGTGCCAGCAGTGTTGGTCTCTCCTACGAGCAGTACTTC. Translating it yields CASSVGLSYEQYF.

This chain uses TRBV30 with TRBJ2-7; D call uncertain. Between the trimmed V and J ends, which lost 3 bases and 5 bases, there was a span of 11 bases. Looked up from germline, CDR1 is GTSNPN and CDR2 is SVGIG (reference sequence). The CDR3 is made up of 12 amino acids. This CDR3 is CAWRRRPNEQYF. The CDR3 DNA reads TGTGCCTGGAGAAGACGCCCCAACGAGCAGTACTTC.

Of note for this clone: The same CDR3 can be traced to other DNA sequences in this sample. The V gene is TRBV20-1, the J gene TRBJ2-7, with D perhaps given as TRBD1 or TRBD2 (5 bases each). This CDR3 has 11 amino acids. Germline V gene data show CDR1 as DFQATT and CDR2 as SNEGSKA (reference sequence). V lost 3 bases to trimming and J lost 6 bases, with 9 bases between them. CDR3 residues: CSARGTSEQYF. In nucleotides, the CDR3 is TGCAGTGCTAGGGGGACGTCCGAGCAGTACTTC.

The CDR3 nucleotides read TGCGCCAGCAGCCCTGCGGGGGTACCTGGAAACACCATATATTTT. As protein: CASSPAGVPGNTIYF. J is TRBJ1-3 and V is TRBV5-1, with a possible D match to TRBD1 (5 bases). CDR1 and CDR2 (germline): SGHRS, YFSETQ. The V and J ends lost 4 bases and 2 bases respectively, with 13 bases between them. The CDR3 runs 15 residues.

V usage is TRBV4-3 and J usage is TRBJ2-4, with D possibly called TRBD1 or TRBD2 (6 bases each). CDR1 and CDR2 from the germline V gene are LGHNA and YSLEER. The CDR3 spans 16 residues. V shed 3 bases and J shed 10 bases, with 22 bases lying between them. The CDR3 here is CASSHDEWGADTIQYF. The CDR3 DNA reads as TGCGCCAGCAGCCACGATGAGTGGGGGGCCGACACTATTCAGTACTTC.